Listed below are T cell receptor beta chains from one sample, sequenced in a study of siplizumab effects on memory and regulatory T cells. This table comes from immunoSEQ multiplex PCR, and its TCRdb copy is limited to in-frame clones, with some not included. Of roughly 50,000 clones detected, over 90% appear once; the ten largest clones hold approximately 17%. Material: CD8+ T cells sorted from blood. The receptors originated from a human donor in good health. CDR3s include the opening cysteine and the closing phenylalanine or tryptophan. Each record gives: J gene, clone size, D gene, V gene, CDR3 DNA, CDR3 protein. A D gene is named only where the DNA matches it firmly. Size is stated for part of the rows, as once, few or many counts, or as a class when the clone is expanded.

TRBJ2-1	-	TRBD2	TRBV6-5	TGTGCCAGCAGTCCCGGGAGGGGCAATGAGCAGTTCTTC	CASSPGRGNEQFF
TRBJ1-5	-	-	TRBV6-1	TGTGCCAGCAGTGAAGGGGAGAGCAATCAGCCCCAGCATTTT	CASSEGESNQPQHF
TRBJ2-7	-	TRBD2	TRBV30	TGTGCCTGGAGTCCACTAGCGGGACTAACCTACGAGCAGTACTTC	CAWSPLAGLTYEQYF
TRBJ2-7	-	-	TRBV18	TGTGCCAGCTCACGAGATGCGACAGACCCCTACGAGCAGTACTTC	CASSRDATDPYEQYF
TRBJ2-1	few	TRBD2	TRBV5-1	TGCGCCAGCATCCCCCACTCCTCGACCGGGACTAGCGGGAGTGAGCAGTTCTTC	CASIPHSSTGTSGSEQFF
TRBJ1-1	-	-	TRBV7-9	TGTGCCAGCAGCTTAGCCGGGGCTGAAGCTTTCTTT	CASSLAGAEAFF
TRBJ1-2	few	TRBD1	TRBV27	TGTGCCAGCAGACAGGGGGCCAACTATGGCTACACCTTC	CASRQGANYGYTF
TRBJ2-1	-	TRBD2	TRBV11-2	TGTGCCAGCAGCTTAGAGCTGGTGGGAGGGCCTAAGAATGAGCAGTTCTTC	CASSLELVGGPKNEQFF
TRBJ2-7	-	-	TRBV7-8	TGTGCCAGCAGCTCGGTAGGTGGGAGCCCCTACGAGCAGTACTTC	CASSSVGGSPYEQYF
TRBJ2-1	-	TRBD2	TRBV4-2	TGTGCCAGCAGCCAAGATAGTCTAGCGGGAGCGTGGAACAATGAGCAGTTCTTC	CASSQDSLAGAWNNEQFF
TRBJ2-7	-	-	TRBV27	TGTGCCAGCAGTTTAGGGACTTCTTACGAGCAGTACTTC	CASSLGTSYEQYF
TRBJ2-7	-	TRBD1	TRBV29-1	TGCAGCGTCGAACCCGGGGACAGGGAAGGAGACGAGCAGTACTTC	CSVEPGDREGDEQYF
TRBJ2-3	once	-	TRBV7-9	TGTGCCAGCAGCGGGCTGATCCCAGATACGCAGTATTTT	CASSGLIPDTQYF
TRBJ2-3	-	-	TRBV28	TGTGCCAGCAGTTTATCGGGCGGAGATACGCAGTATTTT	CASSLSGGDTQYF
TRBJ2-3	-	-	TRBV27	TGTGCCAGCAGTTCGCACAGGGAATATAGCACAGATACGCAGTATTTT	CASSSHREYSTDTQYF
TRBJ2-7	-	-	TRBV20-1	TGCAGTGCTAGAAAAGCCTACGAGCAGTACTTC	CSARKAYEQYF
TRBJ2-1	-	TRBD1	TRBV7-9	TGTGCCAGCAGCTCCGACAGGGATTACAATGAGCAGTTCTTC	CASSSDRDYNEQFF
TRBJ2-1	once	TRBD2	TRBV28	TGTGCCAGCAGCCCCATTTCTCTCGCGGGAGGCTACAATGAGCAGTTCTTC	CASSPISLAGGYNEQFF
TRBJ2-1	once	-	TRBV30	TGTGCCTGGAGTTCTGGGGTCGTCCACTCCCTCTCCTACAATGAGCAGTTCTTC	CAWSSGVVHSLSYNEQFF
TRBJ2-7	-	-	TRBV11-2	TGTGCCAGCAGCTTAGTTGCGGGCCCCAGCTCCTACGAGCAGTACTTC	CASSLVAGPSSYEQYF